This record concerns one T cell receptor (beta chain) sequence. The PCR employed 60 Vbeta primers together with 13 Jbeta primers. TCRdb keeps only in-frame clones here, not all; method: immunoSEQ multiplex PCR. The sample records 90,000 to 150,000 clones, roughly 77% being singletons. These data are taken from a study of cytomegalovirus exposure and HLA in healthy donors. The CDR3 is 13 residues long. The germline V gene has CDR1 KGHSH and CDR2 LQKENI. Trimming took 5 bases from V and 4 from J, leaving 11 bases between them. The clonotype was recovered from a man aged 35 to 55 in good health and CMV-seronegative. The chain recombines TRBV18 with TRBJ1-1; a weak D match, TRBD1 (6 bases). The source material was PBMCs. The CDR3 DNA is TGTGCCAGCTCAGCAGGGGAAGGCACTGAAGCTTTCTTT. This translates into CASSAGEGTEAFF.